The present TCR beta chain was sequenced within a study of OX40 agonist ivuxolimab in advanced cancers. Study background: Patients' therapy was ivuxolimab, an antibody that acts as an agonist of OX40 (CD134).

Assay: immunoSEQ multiplex PCR; the TCRdb copy retains only in-frame clones and omits some. The sample holds about 29,000 clones, more than 85% seen once. This CDR3 is 16 amino acids long. CDR1 and CDR2 (germline): SGHVS, FQNEAQ. V lost 1 base and J lost 2, with 15 bases in between. Sampling times: baseline, cycle 4 day 1, cycle 7 day 1. The sequencing here drew on CD4+ or CD8+ T cells sorted from blood, taken in a trial of the OX40 agonist ivuxolimab. The chain couples TRBV7-8 to TRBJ2-7; D possibly corresponds to TRBD1 (5 bases). This TCR was recovered from an adult with an advanced solid tumor such as melanoma, head and neck, liver or kidney cancer. Here the CDR3 DNA reads TGTGCCAGCAGCTTAGACAGGTTGGGGATGACCTACGAGCAGTACTTC. It codes for CASSLDRLGMTYEQYF.